The rows below give T cell receptor beta chains drawn from one sample of a study of T cell responses to AZD1222 COVID-19 vaccine. The method was immunoSEQ multiplex PCR; TCRdb's version includes in-frame clones alone and lacks a portion of them. The table shows about 140,000 clones, with 75% to 90% occurring only once. Specimen: peripheral blood, collected on day 0 of AZD1222 vaccination. The receptor set was obtained from an adult in good health. Both conserved end residues are part of each CDR3. The D gene is left open where the match is weak. Only part of the rows carry a size: once, few, many, or a class if the clone is expanded.

>-|TRBJ2-3|-|TRBV9
TGTGCCAGCAGCCCTTACACAGATACGCAGTATTTT
CASSPYTDTQYF
>-|TRBJ2-7|few|TRBV7-4
TGTGCCAGCAGCTGGGGACTCAAGAGCTCCTACGAGCAGTACTTC
CASSWGLKSSYEQYF
>TRBD2|TRBJ2-3|-|TRBV13
TGTGCCAGCAGCTTAGTGGGACTAGCGGGAGTAACCGATACGCAGTATTTT
CASSLVGLAGVTDTQYF
>TRBD1|TRBJ1-4|few|TRBV3-1/TRBV3-2
TGTGCCAGCAGCCAAGTGTCGGGACAGGGAGCTAATGAAAAACTGTTTTTT
CASSQVSGQGANEKLFF
>-|TRBJ1-4|-|TRBV28
TGTGCCAGCAGTTCACCAGCGGGAAGTGAAAAACTGTTTTTT
CASSSPAGSEKLFF
>TRBD1|TRBJ2-3|once|TRBV28
TGTGCCAGCAGCCCCTCACAGGGGACCTTCACAGATACGCAGTATTTT
CASSPSQGTFTDTQYF
>TRBD2|TRBJ2-1|-|TRBV27
TGTGCCAGCAGTTGGGCTAGCGGGGGGAACAATGAGCAGTTCTTC
CASSWASGGNNEQFF
>-|TRBJ2-5|-|TRBV15
TGTGCCACCAGCAGGGGCAGCACCCAAGAGACCCAGTACTTC
CATSRGSTQETQYF
>TRBD2|TRBJ2-2|once|TRBV18
TGTGCCAGCTCACTTCAGGGACTAAACACCGGGGAGCTGTTTTTT
CASSLQGLNTGELFF
>-|TRBJ1-1|-|TRBV10-3
TGTGCCATCAGCCCGAGGTCTGGCACTGAAGCTTTCTTT
CAISPRSGTEAFF
>TRBD1|TRBJ1-2|-|TRBV2
TGTGCCAGCATTACGACAGGGGCCTATGGCTACACCTTC
CASITTGAYGYTF
>TRBD1|TRBJ1-5|-|TRBV16
TGTGCCAGCAGGCCCCAGGGGGGGGTTCAGCCCCAGCATTTT
CASRPQGGVQPQHF
>-|TRBJ1-2|-|TRBV3-1/TRBV3-2
TGTGCCAGCAGTACGGGAAGCGACTATGGCTACACCTTC
CASSTGSDYGYTF
>-|TRBJ1-2|-|TRBV18
TGTGCCAGCTCACCACCGTCAGGGCAGGTGGATGGCTACACCTTC
CASSPPSGQVDGYTF
>-|TRBJ1-1|-|TRBV30
TGTGCCTGGAGTGTACTCTTCATGAACACTGAAGCTTTCTTT
CAWSVLFMNTEAFF
>-|TRBJ2-5|-|TRBV19
TGTGCCAGTTCATCTTCGTCCCGGGCCCAGTACTTC
CASSSSSRAQYF
>-|TRBJ1-1|medium-sized|TRBV13
TGTGCCAGCAGTCCTAGAACCAGGGGAGAAAGCACTGAAGCTTTCTTT
CASSPRTRGESTEAFF
>-|TRBJ1-5|-|TRBV5-8
TGTGCCAGCAGCGTAGTGGTGACGAGCAATCAGCCCCAGCATTTT
CASSVVVTSNQPQHF
>-|TRBJ2-3|-|TRBV7-6
TGTGCCAGCAGCTTAGCGGGGTGGGGTGGTGTGAACACAGATACGCAGTATTTT
CASSLAGWGGVNTDTQYF
>-|TRBJ1-1|-|TRBV10-1
TGCGCCAGCAGTGAGAGGGAGGACACTGAAGCTTTCTTT
CASSEREDTEAFF
>-|TRBJ1-1|-|TRBV18
TGTGCCAGCTCACCACTGGGCAGGGAGAGGACGACTGAAGCTTTCTTT
CASSPLGRERTTEAFF
>-|TRBJ2-1|-|TRBV29-1
TGCAGTGGAGCGAGGGGCAGCTCCTACAATGAGCAGTTCTTC
CSGARGSSYNEQFF
>TRBD2|TRBJ2-5|-|TRBV5-6
TGTGCCAGCAGCTTCGGCGGGAGGGACGAGACCCAGTACTTC
CASSFGGRDETQYF
>TRBD2|TRBJ2-1|-|TRBV29-1
TGCAGCGCCCCAGCGGGAGGGCCCTTAATGGGCGCCCCTCGTGAGCAGTTCTTC
CSAPAGGPLMGAPREQFF
>-|TRBJ2-1|-|TRBV6-7
TGTGCCAGCAGTCAGGGACTTGACTACAATGAGCAGTTCTTC
CASSQGLDYNEQFF
>TRBD2|TRBJ2-5|-|TRBV6-5
TGTGCCAGCAGCGGGGGGGCCAGTCAGACCCAGTACTTC
CASSGGASQTQYF
>-|TRBJ2-7|-|TRBV7-9
TGTGCCAGCAGCTTAGGCAAGGGATACTACGAGCAGTACTTC
CASSLGKGYYEQYF
>-|TRBJ2-7|-|TRBV21-1
TGTGCCAGCCCAGGGAGGATACCATCGTACGAGCAGTACTTC
CASPGRIPSYEQYF
>-|TRBJ2-1|-|TRBV7-9
TGTGCCAGCAGCTCCTATACCTCCAAATACAATGAGCAGTTCTTC
CASSSYTSKYNEQFF
>-|TRBJ1-1|-|TRBV28
TGTGCCAGCGTAGCAAGTGAAGCTTTCTTT
CASVASEAFF
>TRBD2|TRBJ2-1|few|TRBV7-9
TGTGCCAGCAGCCTAGCGGGAGTAGAGGAGCAGTTCTTC
CASSLAGVEEQFF
>-|TRBJ1-5|-|TRBV28
TGTGCCAGCAGTTGGACGGATAGCAATCAGCCCCAGCATTTT
CASSWTDSNQPQHF
>-|TRBJ2-3|once|TRBV2
TGTGCCAGCAGTGTTGAGCGGAGCACAGATACGCAGTATTTT
CASSVERSTDTQYF
>-|TRBJ2-2|-|TRBV7-8
TGTGCCAGCAGCTTACTTACGTCGAACACCGGGGAGCTGTTTTTT
CASSLLTSNTGELFF
>-|TRBJ2-7|-|TRBV23-1
TGCGCCAGCAGTCAGGCAGCCTGGGGGTGTAAGCAGTACTTC
CASSQAAWGCKQYF
>-|TRBJ2-7|-|TRBV4-1
TGCGCCAGCAGCCAAGTGGAGACTGTCTCCTACGAGCAGTACTTC
CASSQVETVSYEQYF
>TRBD1|TRBJ1-1|few|TRBV27
TGTGCCAGCAGTTTAGGACAGGGGAGCACTGAAGCTTTCTTT
CASSLGQGSTEAFF
>TRBD2|TRBJ2-1|-|TRBV10-1
TGCGCCAGCAGTGAGTCCTGGGCGGGGGAGGGTAATGAGCAGTTCTTC
CASSESWAGEGNEQFF
>TRBD1|TRBJ1-1|once|TRBV15
TGTGCCACTAAAACAGGGGAACAAACTGAAGCTTTCTTC
CATKTGEQTEAFF
>-|TRBJ2-7|-|TRBV6-4
TGTGCCAGCAGTGACCTGCTACATACCTACGAGCAGTACTTC
CASSDLLHTYEQYF
>TRBD2|TRBJ2-5|-|TRBV5-1
TGCGCCAGCAGCTGGGACGGGGCTAGCGGGGGCCACCGACAAGAGACCCAGTACTTC
CASSWDGASGGHRQETQYF
>TRBD1|TRBJ2-7|-|TRBV6-5
TGTGCCAGCAGCCGGCAAGGGACAGGGGGGCACGAGCAGTACTTC
CASSRQGTGGHEQYF